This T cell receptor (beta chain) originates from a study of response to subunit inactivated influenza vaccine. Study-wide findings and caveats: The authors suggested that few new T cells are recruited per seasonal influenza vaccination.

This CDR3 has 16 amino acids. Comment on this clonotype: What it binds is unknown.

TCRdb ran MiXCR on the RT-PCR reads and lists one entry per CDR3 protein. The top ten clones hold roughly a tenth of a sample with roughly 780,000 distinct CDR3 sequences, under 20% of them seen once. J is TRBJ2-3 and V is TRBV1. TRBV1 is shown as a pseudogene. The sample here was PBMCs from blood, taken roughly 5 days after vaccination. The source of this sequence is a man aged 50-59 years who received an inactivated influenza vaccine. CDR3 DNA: TGCACCAGCAGCCAAGATCAAAGGACCGGCACAGATACGCAGTATTTT. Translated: CTSSQDQRTGTDTQYF.